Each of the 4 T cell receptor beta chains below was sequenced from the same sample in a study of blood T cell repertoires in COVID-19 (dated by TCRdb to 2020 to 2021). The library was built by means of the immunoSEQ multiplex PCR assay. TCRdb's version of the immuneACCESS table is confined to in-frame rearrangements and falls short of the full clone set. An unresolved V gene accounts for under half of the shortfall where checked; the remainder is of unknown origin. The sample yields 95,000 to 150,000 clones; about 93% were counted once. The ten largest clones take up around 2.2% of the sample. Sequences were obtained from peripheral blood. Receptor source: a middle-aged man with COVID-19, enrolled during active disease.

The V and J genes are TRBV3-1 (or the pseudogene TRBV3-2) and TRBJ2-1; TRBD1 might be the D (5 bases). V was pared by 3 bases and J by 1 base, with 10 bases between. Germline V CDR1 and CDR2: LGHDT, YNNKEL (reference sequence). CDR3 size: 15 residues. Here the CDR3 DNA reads TGTGCCAGCAGCCAGACAGTTCTATCCTACAATGAGCAGTTCTTC. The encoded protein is CASSQTVLSYNEQFF.

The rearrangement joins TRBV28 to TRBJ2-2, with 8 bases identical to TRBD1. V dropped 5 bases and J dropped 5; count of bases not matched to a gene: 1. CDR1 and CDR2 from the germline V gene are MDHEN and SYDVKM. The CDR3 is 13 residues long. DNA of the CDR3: TGTGCCAGCAGTAGGACAGGGACCGGGGAGCTGTTTTTT. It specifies CASSRTGTGELFF.

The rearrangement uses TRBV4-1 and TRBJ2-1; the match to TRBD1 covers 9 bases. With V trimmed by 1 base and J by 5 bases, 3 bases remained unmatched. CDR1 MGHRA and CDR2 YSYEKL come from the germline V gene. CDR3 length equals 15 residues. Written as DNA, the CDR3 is TGCGCCAGCAGCCAAGGGGACAGGGAGAACAATGAGCAGTTCTTC. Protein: CASSQGDRENNEQFF.

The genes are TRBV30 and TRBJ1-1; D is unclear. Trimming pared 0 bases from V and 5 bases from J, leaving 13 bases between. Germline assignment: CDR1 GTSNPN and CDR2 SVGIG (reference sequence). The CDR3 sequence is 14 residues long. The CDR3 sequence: CAWSVIGGRTEAFF. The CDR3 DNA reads TGTGCCTGGAGTGTTATAGGAGGGAGGACTGAAGCTTTCTTT.